The 21 T cell receptor beta chains listed next were all sequenced from one sample in a study of shared clonotypes between healthy human individuals. Libraries were prepared by immunoSEQ multiplex PCR; TCRdb keeps only in-frame clonotypes and omits some of them. The data show some 2,400,000 clones, approximately 94% seen once. The material sequenced was naive CD4+ T cells sorted from blood. The subset here: CD45RA+ positively selected. The receptors derive from a man between 18 and 29 years old in good health.

This chain uses TRBV28 with TRBJ2-5, with TRBD1 matching 8 bases. The germline V gene encodes CDR1 MDHEN and CDR2 SYDVKM. The CDR3 is 12 amino acids. The V and J ends lost 7 bases and 4 bases, in that order; junction bases with no gene match: 2. The CDR3 is CASTTGGETQYF. The CDR3, as DNA: TGTGCCAGCACCACAGGGGGAGAGACCCAGTACTTC.

The rearrangement joins TRBV11-2 to TRBJ2-7; no reliable D call. The V gene's germline CDR1 is SGHAT and CDR2 FQNNGV. This CDR3 has 12 residues. The ends were cut back, 5 bases at V and 7 bases at J, with 12 bases in the middle. The CDR3 here is CASSPPGVEQYF. DNA of the CDR3: TGTGCCAGCAGCCCCCCCGGTGTAGAGCAGTACTTC.

The J gene is TRBJ1-2, the V gene TRBV6-6, with D maybe TRBD1 (5 bases). Trimming took off 5 bases at V and 5 bases at J, with 18 bases between the two ends. This CDR3 comprises 15 residues. Germline-derived CDR1 and CDR2 are MNHNY and SVGAGI (reference sequence). DNA for the CDR3: TGTGCCAGCAGTCGGGCTGGACAAGTATTATATGGCTACACCTTC. It is translated as CASSRAGQVLYGYTF.

The V and J genes are TRBV23-1 and TRBJ1-2, with a possible D match to TRBD1 (5 bases). TRBV23-1 is identified as an open reading frame with a role that is uncertain. V was trimmed by 3 bases and J by 7 bases, leaving 15 bases between them. The CDR3 totals 14 residues. The CDR3 bases are TGCGCCAGCAGTCACGACGGGACCGTTTGTGGCTACACCTTC. This encodes CASSHDGTVCGYTF.

This sequence joins TRBV18 and TRBJ2-1, with 7 nucleotides matching TRBD2. CDR1 is KGHSH, CDR2 LQKENI, per germline. CDR3 length equals 13 residues. The V gene end was trimmed by 1 base and the J gene end by 10 bases; junction bases not matched to a gene: 4. This chain's CDR3 is CASSPRLADEQFF. As DNA, the CDR3 is TGTGCCAGCTCACCACGACTAGCTGACGAGCAGTTCTTC.

The chain uses TRBV29-1 and TRBJ1-2; D not resolved. CDR1 and CDR2 from the germline V gene are SQVTM and ANQGSEA. The CDR3 sequence is 13 residues long. Trimming took 3 bases from V and 0 from J, leaving 8 bases between them. CDR3: CSVDIHANYGYTF. The CDR3 coding sequence is TGCAGCGTTGATATACATGCTAACTATGGCTACACCTTC. Looking up the rest from reference TRBV29-1 and TRBJ1-2 gives the full variable domain: SAVISQKPSRDICQRGTSLTIQCQVDSQVTMMFWYRQQPGQSLTLIATANQGSEATYESGFVIDKFPISRPNLTFSTLTVSNMSPEDSSIYLCSVDIHANYGYTFGSGTRLTVV.

This clone was found once. The V call is TRBV28, the J call TRBJ1-5; tentative D call: TRBD1 (5 bases). Between the trimmed V and J ends, which lost 4 bases and 5 bases, there was a span of 12 bases. Germline V lookup: CDR1 MDHEN, CDR2 SYDVKM. The CDR3 loop spans 14 amino acids. For the CDR3, the DNA is TGTGCCAGCAGTTACGCTGGGGGGTATCAGCCCCAGCATTTT. Its translation is CASSYAGGYQPQHF. The variable domain in full, completed from reference TRBV28 and TRBJ1-5, reads DVKVTQSSRYLVKRTGEKVFLECVQDMDHENMFWYRQDPGLGLRLIYFSYDVKMKEKGDIPEGYSVSREKKERFSLILESASTNQTSMYLCASSYAGGYQPQHFGDGTRLSIL.

This chain links TRBV5-5 with TRBJ1-5; TRBD1 matches 7 bases. Per germline, CDR1 SGHKS and CDR2 YYEKEE (reference sequence). The V gene end was trimmed by 4 bases and the J gene end by 0 bases; junction bases not matched to a gene: 4. The CDR3 consists of 15 residues. The DNA of the CDR3 is TGTGCCAGCAGCCGGGACAGCTATAGCAATCAGCCCCAGCATTTT. Residues: CASSRDSYSNQPQHF.

Comments on this clone: Other DNA sequences from this sample encode an identical CDR3 as well. V gene TRBV28 combines with J gene TRBJ2-2; D could derive from TRBD1 or TRBD2 (5 bases each). Looked up from germline, CDR1 is MDHEN and CDR2 is SYDVKM. Trimming removed 3 bases at V and 2 bases at J, with 7 bases between. The CDR3 spans 14 residues. The CDR3 coding sequence is TGTGCCAGCAGTTTGGGGGTTAACACCGGGGAGCTGTTTTTT. As protein: CASSLGVNTGELFF.

The gene calls are TRBV2 and TRBJ2-3, with a tentative D call TRBD2 (6 bases). This CDR3 is 15 amino acids long. V was pared by 7 bases and J by 6 bases, with 20 bases between. The germline gives CDR1 SNHLY, CDR2 FYNNEI. The CDR3 DNA is TGTGCCAGCATGAAGGACCAATTTGGGGGGGATACGCAGTATTTT. Protein product: CASMKDQFGGDTQYF.

As regards this clone: This same CDR3 is encoded by further DNA sequences in the sample. The chain is built from TRBV5-1 and TRBJ1-5; D perhaps matches TRBD1 (5 bases). V was trimmed by 2 bases and J by 5 bases, leaving 8 bases between them. Germline V gene lookup returns CDR1 SGHRS and CDR2 YFSETQ. The CDR3 sequence is 13 residues long. CDR3 sequence (DNA): TGCGCCAGCAGCTTAACGGGGGATCAGCCCCAGCATTTT. Translating gives CASSLTGDQPQHF.

The rearrangement links TRBV30 to TRBJ1-4; 10 positions agree with TRBD1. Per the germline V gene, CDR1 is GTSNPN and CDR2 is SVGIG (reference sequence). V dropped 0 bases and J dropped 11; count of bases not matched to a gene: 18. This CDR3 is 18 amino acids long. This CDR3 is CAWSVGQGKWKSPGKLFF. The CDR3 DNA sequence: TGTGCCTGGAGTGTGGGACAGGGGAAGTGGAAAAGCCCTGGGAAACTGTTTTTT.

The V and J genes are TRBV28 and TRBJ1-5; 8 bases agree with TRBD1. The CDR3 extends over 16 amino acids. Germline CDR1 and CDR2: MDHEN and SYDVKM. After removal of 6 bases from V and 3 bases from J, the junction contained 10 bases not matched to a gene. The CDR3 sequence: CASRQPRTGINQPQHF. DNA for the CDR3: TGTGCCAGCAGGCAACCCCGGACAGGGATCAATCAGCCCCAGCATTTT.

The J gene is TRBJ2-1, the V gene TRBV7-6, with TRBD2 identical over 7 bases. Germline loops: CDR1 SGHVS, CDR2 FNYEAQ. The CDR3 runs to 18 residues. Germline trimming cut 0 bases from V and 4 bases from J; bases unmatched to any gene: 12. This CDR3 is CASSLALPGRGLYNEQFF. CDR3 DNA sequence: TGTGCCAGCAGCTTAGCGCTCCCGGGGAGGGGATTGTACAATGAGCAGTTCTTC. The full variable domain, with the rest looked up from reference TRBV7-6 and TRBJ2-1, is GAGVSQSPRYKVTKRGQDVALRCDPISGHVSLYWYRQALGQGPEFLTYFNYEAQQDKSGLPNDRFSAERPEGSISTLTIQRTEQRDSAMYRCASSLALPGRGLYNEQFFGPGTRLTVL.

The genes are TRBV13 and TRBJ2-5; D remains ambiguous. V lost 5 bases to trimming and J lost 2 bases, with 3 bases between them. This CDR3 region has 11 residues. In germline, CDR1 is PRHDT, CDR2 FYEKMQ (reference sequence). The CDR3 is CASSPQETQYF. In DNA, the CDR3 is TGTGCCAGCAGCCCTCAAGAGACCCAGTACTTC.

The rearrangement links TRBV6-1 to TRBJ2-7, with 9 positions matching TRBD1. Germline V CDR1 and CDR2: MNHNS, SASEGT. The CDR3 totals 19 residues. J gave up 2 bases and V 3 bases, and 17 bases lay outside the gene matches. The CDR3 spells CASSDASGTGNVSPYEQYF. DNA for the CDR3: TGTGCCAGCAGTGACGCCTCCGGGACAGGGAATGTCTCGCCCTACGAGCAGTACTTC.

V usage is TRBV19 and J usage is TRBJ2-7, with D tentatively TRBD1 (6 bases). The V gene lost 3 bases and the J gene lost 2 bases, with 11 bases spanning the gap. CDR1 and CDR2 from the germline V gene are LNHDA and SQIVND (reference sequence). CDR3 size: 14 residues. CDR3 sequence: CASSISNRAYEQYF. The CDR3 DNA reads as TGTGCCAGTAGTATTTCCAACAGGGCCTACGAGCAGTACTTC.

This chain uses TRBV19 with TRBJ1-4; no clear D gene. Germline V CDR1 and CDR2: LNHDA, SQIVND (reference sequence). The CDR3 extends over 14 amino acids. Between the trimmed V and J ends, which lost 6 bases and 4 bases, there was a span of 12 bases. The CDR3 here is CASRATHSNEKLFF. Written as DNA, the CDR3 is TGTGCCAGTAGGGCGACCCACAGTAATGAAAAACTGTTTTTT.

The J gene is TRBJ1-6, the V gene TRBV28; 10 nucleotides agree with TRBD1. Looked up from germline, CDR1 is MDHEN and CDR2 is SYDVKM. V was clipped by 6 bases and J by 6 bases; unmatched bases: 5. The CDR3 sequence is 15 residues long. The CDR3 reads CASRLGQGSNSPLHF. The CDR3 DNA reads TGTGCCAGCAGGTTGGGACAGGGGTCTAATTCACCCCTCCACTTT.

The sample holds one count of this clone. CDR3 DNA sequence: TGTGCCAGCAGCCCGGCCGCCGGGGAGCTGTTTTTT. Residues: CASSPAAGELFF. This rearrangement joins TRBV11-2 to TRBJ2-2, with D hard to call. The CDR3 runs 12 residues. Germline V CDR1 and CDR2: SGHAT, FQNNGV. Deletions cut 5 bases from V and 6 bases from J, with 7 bases between.

The rearrangement uses TRBV6-5 and TRBJ1-1; D unclear. Germline lookup yields CDR1 MNHEY and CDR2 SVGAGI. V was clipped by 1 base and J by 5 bases, with 8 bases between them. This CDR3 region has 13 residues. Here the CDR3 reads CASSYYDGTEAFF. The CDR3, as DNA: TGTGCCAGCAGTTACTATGACGGTACTGAAGCTTTCTTT.